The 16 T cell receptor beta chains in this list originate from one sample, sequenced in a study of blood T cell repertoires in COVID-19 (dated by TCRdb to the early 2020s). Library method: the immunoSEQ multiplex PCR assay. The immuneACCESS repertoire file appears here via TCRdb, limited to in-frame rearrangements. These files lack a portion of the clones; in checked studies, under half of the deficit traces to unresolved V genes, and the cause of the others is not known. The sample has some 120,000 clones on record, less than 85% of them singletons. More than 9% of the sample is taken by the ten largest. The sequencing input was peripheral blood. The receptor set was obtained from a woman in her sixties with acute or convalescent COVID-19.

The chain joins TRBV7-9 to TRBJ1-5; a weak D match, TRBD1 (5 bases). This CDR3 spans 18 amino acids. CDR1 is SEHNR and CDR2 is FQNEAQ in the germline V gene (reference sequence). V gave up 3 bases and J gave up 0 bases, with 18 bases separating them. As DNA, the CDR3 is TGTGCCAGCAGCTTTGATTTCGGCAGGGACTATAGCAATCAGCCCCAGCATTTT. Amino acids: CASSFDFGRDYSNQPQHF.

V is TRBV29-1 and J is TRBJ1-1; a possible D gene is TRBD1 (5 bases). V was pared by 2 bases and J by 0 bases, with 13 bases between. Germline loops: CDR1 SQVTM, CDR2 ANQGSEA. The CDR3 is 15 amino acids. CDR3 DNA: TGCAGCGTTGAACGCAGGGCCCCCATGAACACTGAAGCTTTCTTT. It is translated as CSVERRAPMNTEAFF.

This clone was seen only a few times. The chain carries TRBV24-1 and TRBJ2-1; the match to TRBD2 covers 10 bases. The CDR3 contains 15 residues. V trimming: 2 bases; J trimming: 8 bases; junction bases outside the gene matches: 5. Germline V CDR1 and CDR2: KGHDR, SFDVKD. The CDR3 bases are TGTGCCACCAGTGATTCTAGCGGGGGCTGGGATGAGCAGTTCTTC. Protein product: CATSDSSGGWDEQFF.

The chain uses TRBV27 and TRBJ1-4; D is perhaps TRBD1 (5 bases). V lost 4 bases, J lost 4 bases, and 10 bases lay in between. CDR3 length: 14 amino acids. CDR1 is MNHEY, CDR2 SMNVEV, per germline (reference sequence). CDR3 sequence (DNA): TGTGCCAGCAGTTGGCAGGGTCTTAATGAAAAACTGTTTTTT. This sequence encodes CASSWQGLNEKLFF.

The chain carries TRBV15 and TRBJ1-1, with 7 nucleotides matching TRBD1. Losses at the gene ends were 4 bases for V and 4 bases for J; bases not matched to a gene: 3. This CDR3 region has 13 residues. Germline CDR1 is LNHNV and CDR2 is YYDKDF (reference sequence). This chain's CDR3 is CATSMQGVTEAFF. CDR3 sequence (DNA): TGTGCCACCAGCATGCAGGGGGTCACTGAAGCTTTCTTT.

The CDR3 DNA reads as TGTGCCACCAGTGATTTCCTACAGGAGAACACTGAAGCTTTCTTT. As protein: CATSDFLQENTEAFF. The chain uses TRBV24-1 and TRBJ1-1; TRBD1 is a possible D gene (5 bases). The V gene's germline CDR1 is KGHDR and CDR2 SFDVKD. V was cut by 1 base and J by 1 base, with 9 bases left in between. The CDR3 length is 15 residues.

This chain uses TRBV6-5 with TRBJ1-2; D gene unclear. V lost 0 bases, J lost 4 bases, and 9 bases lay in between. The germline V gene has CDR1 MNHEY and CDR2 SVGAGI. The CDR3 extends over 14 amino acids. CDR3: CASSYSGGPYGYTF. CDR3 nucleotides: TGTGCCAGCAGTTACTCGGGAGGCCCCTATGGCTACACCTTC.

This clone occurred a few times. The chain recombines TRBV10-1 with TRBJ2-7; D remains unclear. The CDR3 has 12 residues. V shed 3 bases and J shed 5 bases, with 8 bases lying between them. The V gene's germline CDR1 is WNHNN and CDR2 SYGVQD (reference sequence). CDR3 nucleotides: TGCGCCAGCAGTGACAGTTTGAACGAGCAGTACTTC. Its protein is CASSDSLNEQYF.

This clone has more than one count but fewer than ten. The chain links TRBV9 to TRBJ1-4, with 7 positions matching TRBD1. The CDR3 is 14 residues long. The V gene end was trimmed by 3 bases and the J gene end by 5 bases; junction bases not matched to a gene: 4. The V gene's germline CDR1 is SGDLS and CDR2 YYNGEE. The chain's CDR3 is CASSEDRTNEKLFF. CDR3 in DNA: TGTGCCAGCAGCGAGGACAGGACAAATGAAAAACTGTTTTTT.

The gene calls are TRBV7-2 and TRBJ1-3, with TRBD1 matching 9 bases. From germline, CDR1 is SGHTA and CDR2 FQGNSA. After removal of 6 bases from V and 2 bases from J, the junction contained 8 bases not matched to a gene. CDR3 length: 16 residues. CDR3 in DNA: TGTGCCAGCAGACGTCCGGGACAGGGTACTGGAAACACCATATATTTT. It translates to CASRRPGQGTGNTIYF.

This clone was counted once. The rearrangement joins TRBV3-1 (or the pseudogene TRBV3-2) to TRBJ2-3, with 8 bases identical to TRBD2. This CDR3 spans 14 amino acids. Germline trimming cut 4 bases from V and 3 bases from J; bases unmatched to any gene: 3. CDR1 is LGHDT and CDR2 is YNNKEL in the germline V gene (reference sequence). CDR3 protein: CASSPRGATDTQYF. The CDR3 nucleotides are TGTGCCAGCAGCCCGCGGGGGGCAACAGATACGCAGTATTTT.

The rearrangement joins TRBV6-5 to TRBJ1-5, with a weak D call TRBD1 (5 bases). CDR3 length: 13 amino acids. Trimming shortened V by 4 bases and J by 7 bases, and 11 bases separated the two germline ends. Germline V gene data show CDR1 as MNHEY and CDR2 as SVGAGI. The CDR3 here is CASSWGRGQPQHF. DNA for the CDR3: TGTGCCAGCAGTTGGGGCCGGGGGCAGCCCCAGCATTTT.

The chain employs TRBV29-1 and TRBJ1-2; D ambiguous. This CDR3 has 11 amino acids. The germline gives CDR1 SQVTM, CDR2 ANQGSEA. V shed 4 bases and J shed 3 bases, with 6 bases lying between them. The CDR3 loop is CSVGPDYGYTF. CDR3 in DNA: TGCAGCGTTGGCCCGGACTATGGCTACACCTTC.

This CDR3 reads CASSLKGVGYTF. CDR3 sequence (DNA): TGTGCCAGCAGCTTGAAAGGGGTGGGCTACACCTTC. This sequence joins TRBV5-6 and TRBJ1-2; TRBD1 might be the D (5 bases). This CDR3 contains 12 residues. The germline CDR1 and CDR2 sequences are SGHDT and YYEEEE. Trimming removed 1 base at V and 8 bases at J, with 9 bases between.

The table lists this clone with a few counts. The CDR3 sequence is CASSGPNDNSPLHF. The CDR3 region has the DNA TGTGCCAGCAGCGGGCCCAACGATAATTCACCCCTCCACTTT. This chain joins TRBV9 and TRBJ1-6, with unresolved D. This CDR3 is built from 14 residues. V was clipped by 3 bases and J by 5 bases, with 9 bases between them. Per the germline V gene, CDR1 is SGDLS and CDR2 is YYNGEE.

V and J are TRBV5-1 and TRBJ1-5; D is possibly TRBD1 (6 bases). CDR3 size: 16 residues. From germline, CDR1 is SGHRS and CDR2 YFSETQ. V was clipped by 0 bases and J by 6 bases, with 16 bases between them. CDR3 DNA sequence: TGCGCCAGCAGCTTGGATGGGCGCGGGGGCGGTCAGCCCCAGCATTTT. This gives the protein CASSLDGRGGGQPQHF. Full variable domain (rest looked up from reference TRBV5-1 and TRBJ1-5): KAGVTQTPRYLIKTRGQQVTLSCSPISGHRSVSWYQQTPGQGLQFLFEYFSETQRNKGNFPGRFSGRQFSNSRSEMNVSTLELGDSALYLCASSLDGRGGGQPQHFGDGTRLSIL.